The rows below give T cell receptor beta chains drawn from one sample of a study of cytomegalovirus exposure and HLA in healthy donors. TCRdb's table, derived via immunoSEQ multiplex PCR, lists solely in-frame clones and lacks some. The top ten clones hold around 1.9% of a sample with fewer than 200,000 clones, less than 80% of them seen once. The sample consisted of PBMCs. These receptors were obtained from a man in his forties in good health and CMV-seronegative. CDR3s include the opening cysteine and the closing phenylalanine or tryptophan. D genes are given only for firm matches. The size of a clone is reported for some rows only, either as once, few or many, or as a class for expanded clones.

clone_size	v_call	d_call	j_call	cdr3_aa	cdr3_nt
NA	TRBV14	NA	TRBJ1-2	CASSQDLQSYGYTF	TGTGCCAGCAGCCAAGACCTACAGTCCTATGGCTACACCTTC
NA	TRBV28	TRBD2	TRBJ2-5	CASSLPSGDETQYF	TGTGCTAGCAGTTTACCTAGCGGGGATGAGACCCAGTACTTC
NA	TRBV28	NA	TRBJ2-1	CASRSGGRHNEQFF	TGTGCCAGCAGATCGGGGGGCCGGCACAATGAGCAGTTCTTC
NA	TRBV9	TRBD1	TRBJ1-2	CASRKGQGENYGYTF	TGTGCCAGCAGGAAGGGACAGGGGGAGAACTATGGCTACACCTTC
once	TRBV6-6	TRBD2	TRBJ2-5	CASSYSGGSGETQYF	TGTGCCAGCAGTTACTCGGGCGGGAGCGGAGAGACCCAGTACTTC
NA	TRBV7-9	TRBD2	TRBJ2-5	CASSQGREWGETQYF	TGTGCCAGCAGCCAAGGGAGGGAGTGGGGAGAGACCCAGTACTTC
NA	TRBV7-6	TRBD1	TRBJ2-1	CASSRDRVSYNEQFF	TGTGCCAGCAGCCGGGACAGGGTATCCTACAATGAGCAGTTCTTC
NA	TRBV30	NA	TRBJ2-1	CAWSILDQDNEQFF	TGTGCCTGGAGTATATTAGACCAGGACAATGAGCAGTTCTTC
NA	TRBV11-2	TRBD1	TRBJ2-7	CASSWGQGAYEQYF	TGTGCCAGCAGCTGGGGACAGGGGGCCTACGAGCAGTACTTC
NA	TRBV27	TRBD1	TRBJ2-7	CASSYSGTGAWEQYF	TGTGCCAGCAGTTACTCCGGGACAGGCGCGTGGGAGCAGTACTTC
NA	TRBV4-2	NA	TRBJ2-7	CASSQQVDYEQYF	TGTGCCAGCAGCCAACAGGTAGACTACGAGCAGTACTTC
NA	TRBV19	NA	TRBJ1-2	CASRAGGGHRPGYTF	TGTGCCAGTAGAGCCGGTGGGGGACACCGGCCTGGCTACACCTTC
once	TRBV7-9	NA	TRBJ1-3	CASLLTGSGNTIYF	TGTGCCAGTCTACTGACAGGCTCTGGAAACACCATATATTTT
NA	TRBV4-3	TRBD2	TRBJ2-7	CASSQEQAGRYEQYF	TGCGCCAGCAGCCAAGAACAAGCGGGAAGGTACGAGCAGTACTTC
NA	TRBV27	NA	TRBJ2-7	CASGGVSYNEQYF	TGTGCCAGCGGAGGTGTTAGCTATAACGAGCAGTACTTC
NA	TRBV30	NA	TRBJ2-7	CAWSVPPGEEQYF	TGTGCCTGGAGTGTCCCACCGGGTGAAGAGCAGTACTTC
NA	TRBV7-2	NA	TRBJ1-1	CASSLISGGDLNTEAFF	TGTGCCAGCAGCTTAATTTCCGGGGGTGACTTGAACACTGAAGCTTTCTTT
NA	TRBV7-2	TRBD1	TRBJ2-7	CASSLGAGQGAHEQYF	TGTGCCAGCAGCTTAGGGGCGGGGCAGGGGGCCCACGAGCAGTACTTC
NA	TRBV5-6	NA	TRBJ2-7	CASSLGGPYYEQYF	TGTGCCAGCAGCTTGGGGGGGCCATATTACGAGCAGTACTTC
NA	TRBV7-6	TRBD2	TRBJ2-3	CASSLVGPSGRTSTDTQYF	TGTGCCAGCAGCTTAGTAGGGCCTAGCGGGAGGACTAGCACAGATACGCAGTATTTT
NA	TRBV6-5	NA	TRBJ2-4	CASSDRIGASQYF	TGTGCCAGCAGTGACAGGATAGGGGCTAGTCAGTACTTC
few	TRBV5-4	TRBD2	TRBJ2-2	CASSSLAGLLNTGELFF	TGTGCCAGCAGCTCCCTAGCGGGTTTGCTGAACACCGGGGAGCTGTTTTTT
NA	TRBV6-1	NA	TRBJ2-7	CASREGDPPYEQYF	TGTGCCAGCCGCGAGGGAGATCCTCCCTACGAGCAGTACTTC
NA	TRBV4-3	NA	TRBJ2-2	CASSPSAGSPGSGELFF	TGCGCCAGCAGCCCTAGTGCGGGGAGCCCTGGTAGCGGGGAGCTGTTTTTT
few	TRBV11-1	TRBD1	TRBJ2-4	CASSSLGGGQGKRNSQYF	TGTGCCAGCAGCTCCCTCGGGGGGGGACAGGGGAAACGAAACAGTCAGTACTTC
NA	TRBV4-2	NA	TRBJ2-7	CASSQDPGVVYEQYF	TGTGCCAGCAGCCAGGACCCGGGGGTCGTCTACGAGCAGTACTTC
NA	TRBV7-6	NA	TRBJ1-4	CASSSFAGTRNEKLFF	TGTGCCAGCAGCTCATTCGCCGGGACAAGGAATGAAAAACTGTTTTTT
NA	TRBV19	NA	TRBJ2-2	CASSIPMTPGDTGELFF	TGTGCCAGTAGTATTCCTATGACACCGGGGGACACCGGGGAGCTGTTTTTT
NA	TRBV6-5	NA	TRBJ1-5	CASSPTGFNQPQHF	TGTGCCAGCAGTCCTACAGGGTTCAATCAGCCCCAGCATTTT
NA	TRBV6-6	TRBD2	TRBJ2-7	CASRRLASYEQYF	TGTGCCAGCCGAAGACTAGCGTCCTACGAGCAGTACTTC
NA	TRBV5-1	TRBD1	TRBJ1-1	CASSLSTGGNTEAFF	TGCGCCAGCAGCTTGAGTACAGGGGGAAACACTGAAGCTTTCTTT
NA	TRBV28	NA	TRBJ2-5	CASSFPPQETQYF	TGTGCCAGCAGTTTTCCCCCTCAGGAGACCCAGTACTTC
NA	TRBV2	TRBD1	TRBJ2-7	CASSGQGVNEQYF	TGTGCCAGCAGCGGACAGGGGGTCAACGAGCAGTACTTC
NA	TRBV27	TRBD1	TRBJ2-7	CASSLSRQGTYEQYF	TGTGCCAGCAGTTTATCGCGACAGGGAACCTACGAGCAGTACTTC